This T cell receptor (beta chain) was sequenced for a study of T cells after yellow fever vaccination. J was trimmed by 4 bases and V by 0 bases; bases with no gene match: 8. CDR3 length equals 16 residues. Germline values: CDR1 MNHEY, CDR2 SVGAGI. This clonotype was detected only a few times. TCRdb independently ran MiXCR on the 5' RACE reads; one entry per CDR3 protein. The repertoire holds around 320,000 distinct CDR3 sequences, over 3.5% seen once, with approximately 19% in the top ten. The chain is built from TRBV6-5 and TRBJ2-5; TRBD1 aligns across 7 bases. The sequence was obtained from a young man who received the YFV17D yellow fever vaccine. The material sequenced was PBMCs, taken 15 days after the yellow fever booster vaccination. For the CDR3, the DNA is TGTGCCAGCAGTTACTCGATGGGACAGCTACTAGAGACCCAGTACTTC. Amino acids: CASSYSMGQLLETQYF.